This T cell receptor (beta chain) was observed in a study of blood T cell repertoires in COVID-19. About the research overall: Both acute and convalescent COVID-19 samples were obtained from the United States, Italy and Spain. Nucleic acid was either cDNA or gDNA, and it came from T cells, B-cell-depleted T cells, or PBMCs.

Germline CDR1 is LNHNV and CDR2 is YYDKDF (reference sequence). The V segment lost 5 bases and the J segment 5 bases; nucleotides outside the gene matches: 2. The CDR3 is 14 amino acids. Authors' data handling: Cell counts per sample came from amplifying reference gene primers. Clones were read by immunoSEQ multiplex PCR, and TCRdb kept only the in-frame ones, dropping some. The V and J calls and clone size are taken from that table; D and trimming were inferred from the DNA. The repertoire holds 200,000 or so clones, nearly 85% seen once, with 4.5% to 6.5% in the top ten. Sequenced material: peripheral blood. This sequence was found in a woman between 25 and 40 years old with acute or convalescent COVID-19. The chain combines TRBV15 with TRBJ1-3; 11 nucleotides align to TRBD1. The CDR3 loop is CATSPDRGRNTIYF. CDR3 nucleotide sequence: TGTGCCACCAGCCCGGACAGGGGGCGAAACACCATATATTTT. The full variable domain, in which reference TRBV15 and TRBJ1-3 provide the parts outside the CDR3, is DAMVIQNPRYQVTQFGKPVTLSCSQTLNHNVMYWYQQKSSQAPKLLFHYYDKDFNNEADTPDNFQSRRPNTSFCFLDIRSPGLGDTAMYLCATSPDRGRNTIYFGEGSWLTVV.